This T cell receptor beta chain appears in the sequencing data of a study of shared clonotypes between healthy human individuals. Germline-derived CDR1 and CDR2 are MNHEY and SMNVEV (reference sequence). With 6 bases removed from V and 1 base from J, the gap between germline ends came to 10 bases. The CDR3 has 14 amino acids. Repertoires were generated with immunoSEQ multiplex PCR, while TCRdb's copy carries only in-frame clones and drops some. Seen here are around 1.9 million clones, 85% to 95% observed once, and the top ten hold around 1.7%. Whole-study findings and limits: An expected dependence of interdonor clonotype sharing on sequencing depth was noted.

This clone was counted only a few times. What it binds is unknown. Naive CD8 cells lacked CD45RO and underwent positive selection for CCR7, leaving out terminally differentiated effector memory CD45RA+ cells. Sequenced: naive CD8+ T cells from PBMCs. This TCR came from a man aged 18 to 30 in good health. Some clones in this sample may be carry-over from other donors' samples. This sequence joins TRBV27 and TRBJ1-3; D possibly corresponds to TRBD1 (6 bases). Written as DNA, the CDR3 is TGTGCCAGCAGACTGACAGGATCTGGAAACACCATATATTTT. Its translation is CASRLTGSGNTIYF.